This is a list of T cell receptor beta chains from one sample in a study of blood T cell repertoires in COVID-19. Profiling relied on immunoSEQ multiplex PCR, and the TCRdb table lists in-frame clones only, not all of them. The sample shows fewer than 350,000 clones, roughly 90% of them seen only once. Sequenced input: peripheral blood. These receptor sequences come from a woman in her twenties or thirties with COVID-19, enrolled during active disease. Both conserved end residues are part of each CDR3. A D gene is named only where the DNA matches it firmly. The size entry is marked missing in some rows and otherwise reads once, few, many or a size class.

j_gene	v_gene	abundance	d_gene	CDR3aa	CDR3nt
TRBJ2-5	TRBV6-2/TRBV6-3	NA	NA	CASSYGVGGQETQYF	TGTGCCAGCAGTTACGGGGTAGGGGGACAAGAGACCCAGTACTTC
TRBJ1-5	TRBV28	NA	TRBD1	CASSFQQGVNQPQHF	TGTGCCAGCAGTTTTCAACAGGGGGTAAATCAGCCCCAGCATTTT
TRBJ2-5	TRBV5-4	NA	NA	CASSFGLALSQETQYF	TGTGCCAGCAGCTTTGGCCTAGCGCTAAGCCAAGAGACCCAGTACTTC
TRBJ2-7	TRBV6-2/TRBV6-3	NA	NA	CASSYPGVEQYF	TGTGCCAGCAGTTACCCAGGGGTTGAGCAGTACTTC
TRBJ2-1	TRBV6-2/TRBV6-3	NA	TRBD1	CASSRPRDRGNNEQFF	TGTGCCAGCAGTCGCCCTCGGGACAGGGGTAACAATGAGCAGTTCTTC
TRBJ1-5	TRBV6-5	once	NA	CASSYNRGGPQHF	TGTGCCAGCAGTTACAATCGGGGAGGACCCCAGCATTTT
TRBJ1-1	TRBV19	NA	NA	CASRSQGYTEAFF	TGTGCCAGTAGGAGCCAGGGGTACACTGAAGCTTTCTTT
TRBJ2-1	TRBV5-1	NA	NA	CASSLWSSSFGGNEQFF	TGCGCCAGCAGCTTGTGGTCGTCTTCCTTTGGGGGGAATGAGCAGTTCTTC
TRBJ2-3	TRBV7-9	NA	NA	CASSLGRETDTQYF	TGTGCCAGCAGCTTAGGTCGGGAGACAGATACGCAGTATTTT
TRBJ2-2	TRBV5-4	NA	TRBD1	CASSFLGQGSGELFF	TGTGCCAGCAGCTTTCTGGGACAGGGGTCCGGGGAGCTGTTTTTT
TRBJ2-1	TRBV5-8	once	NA	CASSFTGGNEQFF	TGTGCCAGCAGCTTTACTGGAGGAAATGAGCAGTTCTTC
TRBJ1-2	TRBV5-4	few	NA	CASSSQQENRVTIYGYTF	TGTGCCAGCAGCTCACAACAGGAGAACAGGGTGACGATCTATGGCTACACCTTC
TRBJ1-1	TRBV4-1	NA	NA	CASSQSQGSIEAFF	TGCGCCAGCAGCCAATCCCAGGGTTCCATTGAAGCTTTCTTT
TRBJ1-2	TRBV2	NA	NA	CASRAEGVLVPYTF	TGTGCCAGCAGGGCGGAGGGAGTGTTAGTACCGTACACCTTC
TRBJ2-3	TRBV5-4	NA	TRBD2	CASSLARGLAGPDTQYF	TGTGCCAGCAGCTTGGCCCGGGGACTAGCGGGACCAGATACGCAGTATTTT
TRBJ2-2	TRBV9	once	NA	CASSVGGNTGELFF	TGTGCCAGCAGCGTCGGGGGAAACACCGGGGAGCTGTTTTTT
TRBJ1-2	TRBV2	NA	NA	CASSDGGYGYTF	TGTGCCAGCAGTGATGGCGGCTATGGCTACACCTTC
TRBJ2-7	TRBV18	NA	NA	CASSPSVAGSEQYF	TGTGCCAGCTCACCGAGCGTGGCAGGGTCCGAGCAGTACTTC
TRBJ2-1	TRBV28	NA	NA	CASSLPGDEDEQFF	TGTGCCAGCAGTCTCCCGGGGGACGAGGATGAGCAGTTCTTC
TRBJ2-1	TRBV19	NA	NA	CASRADSSYNEQFF	TGTGCCAGCAGGGCCGATAGCTCCTACAATGAGCAGTTCTTC
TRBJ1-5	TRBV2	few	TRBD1	CASKGGRNQPQHF	TGTGCCAGCAAAGGGGGCCGGAATCAGCCCCAGCATTTT
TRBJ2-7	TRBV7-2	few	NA	CASSFQGGRSYEQYF	TGTGCCAGCAGCTTCCAGGGAGGACGCTCCTACGAGCAGTACTTC
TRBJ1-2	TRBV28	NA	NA	CASSSGMKGYTF	TGTGCCAGCAGTTCAGGGATGAAGGGCTACACCTTC
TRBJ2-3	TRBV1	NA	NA	CTSSQGRLAGGRDTQYF	TGCACCAGCAGCCAAGGCAGACTAGCGGGAGGAAGGGATACGCAGTATTTT
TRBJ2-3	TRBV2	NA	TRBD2	CASSGPGTSGRATDTQYF	TGTGCCAGCAGTGGTCCCGGGACTAGCGGGAGGGCCACAGATACGCAGTATTTT
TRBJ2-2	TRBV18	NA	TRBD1	CASSPMGQGTGELFF	TGTGCCAGCTCACCCATGGGACAGGGAACCGGGGAGCTGTTTTTT
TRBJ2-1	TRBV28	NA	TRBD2	CASTPGFRTSGSSRTYNEQFF	TGTGCCAGCACCCCTGGGTTCCGGACTAGCGGTTCCAGCCGCACCTACAATGAGCAGTTCTTC